The sequence of this T cell receptor beta chain was determined in a study of T cells in Graves' hyperthyroidism and ophthalmopathy. Amplification of TCR beta CDR3 regions was performed using RNA transcripts as template. HTBI primers drove first-round RT-PCR of the TCR CDR3. TCRdb re-called the multiplex PCR reads through MiXCR, storing one row per CDR3 protein. The sample holds approximately 400,000 distinct CDR3 sequences; more than 15% are singletons and the top ten take approximately 8%. General study points: Ophthalmopathy was distinguished from stable hyperthyroidism by 13 V-J signatures.

Turning to this clonotype: Its specificity is not known. Just one base apart from a much larger clone, this may be a read error.

The study based diagnoses on clinical symptoms, serum thyroxine and TRAb, thyroid ultrasound and orbital computed tomography. 9 to 10 ml fresh peripheral blood yielded the PBMCs. The sample taken for sequencing was blood. This clonotype was obtained from a woman aged 18-29 years with Graves' hyperthyroidism.

CDR3 in DNA: TGCGCCCGCAGCTTGGTGCATGGGGGCCTATATGGCTACACCTTC. Amino acids: CARSLVHGGLYGYTF. This chain uses TRBV5-1 with TRBJ1-2; D may be TRBD1 (6 bases). This CDR3 is built from 15 residues. Germline V gives CDR1 SGHRS, CDR2 YFSETQ.